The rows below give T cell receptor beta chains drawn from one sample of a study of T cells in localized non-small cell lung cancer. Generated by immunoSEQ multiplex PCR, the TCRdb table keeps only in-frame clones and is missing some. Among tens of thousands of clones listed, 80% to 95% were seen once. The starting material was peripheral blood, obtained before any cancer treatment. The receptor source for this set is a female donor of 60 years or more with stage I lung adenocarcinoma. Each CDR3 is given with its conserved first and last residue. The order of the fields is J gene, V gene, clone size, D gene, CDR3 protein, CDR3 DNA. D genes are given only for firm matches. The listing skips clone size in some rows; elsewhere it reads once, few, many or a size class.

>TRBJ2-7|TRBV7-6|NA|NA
CASSNKQGTDEQYF
TGTGCCAGCAGCAACAAACAGGGTACGGACGAGCAGTACTTC
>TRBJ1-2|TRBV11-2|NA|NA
CASSLDSAVRGYTF
TGTGCCAGCAGCTTAGATTCCGCAGTTCGAGGCTACACCTTC
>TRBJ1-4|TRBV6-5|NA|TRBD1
CASSRTGINEKLFF
TGTGCCAGCAGTAGGACAGGGATTAATGAAAAACTGTTTTTT
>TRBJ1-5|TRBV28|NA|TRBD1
CASNRGSNQPQHF
TGTGCCAGCAACAGGGGATCCAATCAGCCCCAGCATTTT
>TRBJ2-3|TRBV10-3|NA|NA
CAIGAEPTDTQYF
TGTGCCATCGGTGCGGAGCCAACAGATACGCAGTATTTT
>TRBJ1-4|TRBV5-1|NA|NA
CASSFQGTNEKLFF
TGCGCCAGCAGCTTCCAGGGGACTAATGAAAAACTGTTTTTT
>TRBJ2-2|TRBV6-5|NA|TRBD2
CASSLRGGEGTGELFF
TGTGCCAGCAGTTTGCGGGGGGGCGAGGGAACCGGGGAGCTGTTTTTT
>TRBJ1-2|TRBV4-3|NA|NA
CASSQDHSRVSRGYTF
TGCGCCAGCAGCCAAGACCACAGCAGGGTTTCTCGCGGCTACACCTTC
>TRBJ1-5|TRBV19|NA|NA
CASSIMVGNQPQHF
TGTGCCAGTAGTATAATGGTTGGCAATCAGCCCCAGCATTTT
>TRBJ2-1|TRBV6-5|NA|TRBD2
CASSWGLNNEQFF
TGTGCCAGCAGCTGGGGACTAAACAATGAGCAGTTCTTC
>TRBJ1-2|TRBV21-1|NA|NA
CASSKDFRVLYGYTF
TGTGCCAGCAGCAAAGATTTCAGGGTCCTCTATGGCTACACCTTC
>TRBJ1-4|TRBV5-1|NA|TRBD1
CASSPDREGEKLFF
TGCGCCAGCAGCCCGGACAGGGAAGGTGAAAAACTGTTTTTT
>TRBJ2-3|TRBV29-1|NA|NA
CSVVASLDTQYF
TGCAGCGTTGTAGCTAGTTTAGATACGCAGTATTTT
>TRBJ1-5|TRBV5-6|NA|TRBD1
CASSYGQGGQPQHF
TGTGCCAGCAGCTATGGACAGGGCGGACAGCCCCAGCATTTT
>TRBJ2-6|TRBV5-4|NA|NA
CASSLGGLQVSGANVLTF
TGTGCCAGCAGCTTGGGGGGACTCCAAGTCTCTGGGGCCAACGTCCTGACTTTC
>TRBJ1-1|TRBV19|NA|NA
CASNFRGMNTEAFF
TGTGCCAGTAACTTCAGGGGAATGAACACTGAAGCTTTCTTT
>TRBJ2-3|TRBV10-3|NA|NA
CAISESISGTDTQYF
TGTGCCATCAGTGAGTCGATATCCGGCACAGATACGCAGTATTTT
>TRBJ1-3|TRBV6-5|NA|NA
CASSYSSRGTGNTIYF
TGTGCCAGCAGTTACTCGAGTCGGGGTACTGGAAACACCATATATTTT
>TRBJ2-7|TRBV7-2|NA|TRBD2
CASSPSGGQYEQYF
TGTGCCAGCAGCCCTAGCGGGGGCCAATACGAGCAGTACTTC
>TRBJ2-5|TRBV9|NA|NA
CASSFGRIQETQYF
TGTGCCAGCAGCTTCGGACGGATCCAAGAGACCCAGTACTTC
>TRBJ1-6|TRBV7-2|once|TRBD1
CASSQGDRSPLHF
TGTGCCAGCAGCCAGGGGGATCGCTCACCCCTCCACTTT
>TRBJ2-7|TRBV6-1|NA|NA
CASSIEGGSSYEQYF
TGTGCCAGCAGCATCGAGGGGGGGAGCTCCTACGAGCAGTACTTC
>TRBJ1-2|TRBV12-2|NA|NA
CASPWRATNYGYTF
TGTGCAAGCCCATGGCGGGCGACCAACTATGGCTACACCTTC
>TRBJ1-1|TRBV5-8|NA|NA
CASSWGPGNTEAFF
TGTGCCAGCAGCTGGGGTCCAGGGAACACTGAAGCTTTCTTT
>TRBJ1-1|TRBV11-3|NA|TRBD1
CASTQPGQGVTEAFF
TGTGCCAGCACCCAACCGGGACAGGGAGTGACTGAAGCTTTCTTT
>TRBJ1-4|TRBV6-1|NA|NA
CASGPGTARNEKLFF
TGTGCCAGCGGTCCCGGGACGGCGAGGAATGAAAAACTGTTTTTT
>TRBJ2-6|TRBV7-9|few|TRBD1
CASSSSFPGQSSGANVLTF
TGTGCCAGCAGCTCCTCCTTTCCGGGACAGAGCTCTGGGGCCAACGTCCTGACTTTC
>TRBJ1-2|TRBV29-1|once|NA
CSVGGINYGYTF
TGCAGCGTTGGGGGGATTAACTATGGCTACACCTTC
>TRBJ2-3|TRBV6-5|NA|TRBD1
CASSFGQGSYTQYF
TGTGCCAGCAGCTTCGGACAGGGTAGCTATACGCAGTATTTT
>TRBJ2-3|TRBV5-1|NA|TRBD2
CASSSLAGGADTQYF
TGCGCCAGCAGCTCACTAGCGGGGGGGGCGGATACGCAGTATTTT
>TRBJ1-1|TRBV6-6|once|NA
CASSYGMNTEAFF
TGTGCCAGCAGTTACGGTATGAACACTGAAGCTTTCTTT
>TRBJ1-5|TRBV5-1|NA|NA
CASSLDGRHNQPQHF
TGCGCCAGCAGCTTGGATGGTCGCCACAATCAGCCCCAGCATTTT